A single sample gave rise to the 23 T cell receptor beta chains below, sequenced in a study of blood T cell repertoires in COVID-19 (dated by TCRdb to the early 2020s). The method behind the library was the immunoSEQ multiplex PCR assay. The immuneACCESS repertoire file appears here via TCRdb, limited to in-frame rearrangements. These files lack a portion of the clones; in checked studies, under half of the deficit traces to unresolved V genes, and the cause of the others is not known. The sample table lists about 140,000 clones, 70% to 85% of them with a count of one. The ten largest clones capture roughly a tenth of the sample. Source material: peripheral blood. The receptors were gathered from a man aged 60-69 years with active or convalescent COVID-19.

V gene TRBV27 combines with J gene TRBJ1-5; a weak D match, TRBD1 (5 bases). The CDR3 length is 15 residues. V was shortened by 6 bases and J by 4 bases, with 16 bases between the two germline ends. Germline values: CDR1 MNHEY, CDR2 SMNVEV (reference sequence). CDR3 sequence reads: CASRRGQGVNQPQHF. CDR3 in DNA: TGTGCCAGCAGGCGGGGTCAGGGAGTTAATCAGCCCCAGCATTTT.

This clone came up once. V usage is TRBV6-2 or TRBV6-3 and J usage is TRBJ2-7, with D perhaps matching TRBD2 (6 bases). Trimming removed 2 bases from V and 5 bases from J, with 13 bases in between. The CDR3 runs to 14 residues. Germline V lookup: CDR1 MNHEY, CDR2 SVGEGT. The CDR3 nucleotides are TGTGCCAGCAGTTACGGGTCTTCGGGGGACGAGCAGTACGTC. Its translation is CASSYGSSGDEQYV.

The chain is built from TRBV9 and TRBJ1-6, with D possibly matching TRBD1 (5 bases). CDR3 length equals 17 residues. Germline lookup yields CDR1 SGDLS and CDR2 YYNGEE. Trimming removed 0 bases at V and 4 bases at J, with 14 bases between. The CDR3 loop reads CASSVGAGPTYNSPLHF. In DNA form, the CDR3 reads TGTGCCAGCAGCGTAGGGGCAGGGCCTACTTATAATTCACCCCTCCACTTT.

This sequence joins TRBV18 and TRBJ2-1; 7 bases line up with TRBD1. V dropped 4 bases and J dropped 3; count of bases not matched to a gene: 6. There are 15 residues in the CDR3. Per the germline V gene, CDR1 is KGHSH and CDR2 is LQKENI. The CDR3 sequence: CASSQRQGHYNEQFF. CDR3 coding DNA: TGTGCCAGCTCACAAAGACAGGGTCACTACAATGAGCAGTTCTTC.

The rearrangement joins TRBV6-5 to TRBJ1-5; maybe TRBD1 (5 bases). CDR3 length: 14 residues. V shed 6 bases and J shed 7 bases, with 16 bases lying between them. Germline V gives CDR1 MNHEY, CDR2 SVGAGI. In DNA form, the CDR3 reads TGTGCCAGCAGCACAGGTTTATCTGGCCAGCCCCAGCATTTT. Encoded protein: CASSTGLSGQPQHF.

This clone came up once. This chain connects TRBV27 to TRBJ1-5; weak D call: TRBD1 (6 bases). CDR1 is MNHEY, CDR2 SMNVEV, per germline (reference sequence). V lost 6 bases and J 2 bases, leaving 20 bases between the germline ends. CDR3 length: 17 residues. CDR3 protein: CASSRRGGTAGNQPQHF. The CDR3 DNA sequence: TGTGCCAGCAGCAGAAGGGGGGGGACCGCGGGCAATCAGCCCCAGCATTTT.

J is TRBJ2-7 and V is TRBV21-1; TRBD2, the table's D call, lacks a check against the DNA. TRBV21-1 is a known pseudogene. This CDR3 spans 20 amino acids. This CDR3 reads CASSKEPGNRLTGTSYEQYV. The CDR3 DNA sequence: TGTGCCAGCAGCAAAGAACCGGGAAACCGTTTAACCGGGACTAGCTACGAGCAGTACGTC.

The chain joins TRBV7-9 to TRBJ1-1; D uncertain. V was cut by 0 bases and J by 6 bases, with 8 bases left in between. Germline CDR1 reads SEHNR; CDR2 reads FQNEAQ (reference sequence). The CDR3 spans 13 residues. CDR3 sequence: CASSLALTAEAFF. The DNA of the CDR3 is TGTGCCAGCAGCTTAGCGCTGACTGCTGAAGCTTTCTTT.

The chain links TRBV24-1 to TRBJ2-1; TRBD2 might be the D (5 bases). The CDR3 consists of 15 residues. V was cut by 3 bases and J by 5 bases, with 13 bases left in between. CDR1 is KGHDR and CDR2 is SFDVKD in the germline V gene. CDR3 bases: TGTGCCACCAGTGATCCCCGGACTCCCAACAATGAGCAGTTCTTC. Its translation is CATSDPRTPNNEQFF.

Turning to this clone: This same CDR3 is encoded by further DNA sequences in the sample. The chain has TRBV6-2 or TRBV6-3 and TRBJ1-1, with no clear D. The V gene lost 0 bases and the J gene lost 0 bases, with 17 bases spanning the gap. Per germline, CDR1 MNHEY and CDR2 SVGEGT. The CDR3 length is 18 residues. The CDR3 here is CASSYSRGASIMNTEAFF. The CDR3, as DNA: TGTGCCAGCAGTTACTCACGGGGTGCTTCGATCATGAACACTGAAGCTTTCTTT.

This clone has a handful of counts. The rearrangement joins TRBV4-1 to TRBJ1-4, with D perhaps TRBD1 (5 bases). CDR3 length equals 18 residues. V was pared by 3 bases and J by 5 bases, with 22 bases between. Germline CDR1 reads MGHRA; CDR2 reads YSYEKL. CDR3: CASSHPKWGGWANEKLFF. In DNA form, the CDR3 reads TGCGCCAGCAGCCACCCAAAATGGGGGGGATGGGCGAATGAAAAACTGTTTTTT.

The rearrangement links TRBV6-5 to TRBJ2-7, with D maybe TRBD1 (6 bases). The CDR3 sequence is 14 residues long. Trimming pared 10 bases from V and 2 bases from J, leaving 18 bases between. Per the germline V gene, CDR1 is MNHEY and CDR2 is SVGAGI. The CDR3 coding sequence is TGTGCCATCCCGATACAGGGTGCACCCTACGAGCAGTACTTC. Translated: CAIPIQGAPYEQYF.

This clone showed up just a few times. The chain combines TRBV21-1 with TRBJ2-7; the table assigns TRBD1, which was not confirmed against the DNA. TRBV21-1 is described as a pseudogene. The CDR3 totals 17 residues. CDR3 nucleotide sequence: TGTGCCAGCAGCAAAGGAATGCAGGGAAGCCCTACCTACGAGCAGTACTTC. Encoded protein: CASSKGMQGSPTYEQYF.

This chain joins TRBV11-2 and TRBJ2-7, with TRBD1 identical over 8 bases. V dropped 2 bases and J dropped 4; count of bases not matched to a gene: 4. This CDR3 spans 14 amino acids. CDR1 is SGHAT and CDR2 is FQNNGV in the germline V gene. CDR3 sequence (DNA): TGTGCCAGCAGCTTATACCAGGGGGCTTACGAGCAGTACGTC. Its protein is CASSLYQGAYEQYV.

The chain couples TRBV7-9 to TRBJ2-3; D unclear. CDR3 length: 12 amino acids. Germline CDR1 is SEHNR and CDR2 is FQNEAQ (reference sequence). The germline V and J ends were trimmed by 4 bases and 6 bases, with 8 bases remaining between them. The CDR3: CASSSAEDTQYF. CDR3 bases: TGTGCCAGCAGCTCGGCGGAGGATACGCAGTATTTT.

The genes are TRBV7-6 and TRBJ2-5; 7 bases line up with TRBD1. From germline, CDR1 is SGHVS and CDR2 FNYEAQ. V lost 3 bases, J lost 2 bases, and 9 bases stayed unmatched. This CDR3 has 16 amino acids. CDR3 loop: CASSFRQGGRQETQYF. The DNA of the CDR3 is TGTGCCAGCAGCTTTAGACAGGGTGGTCGACAAGAGACCCAGTACTTC.

CDR3 protein: CASSTTSLGPETQYF. CDR3 DNA: TGTGCCAGCAGTACAACCTCCTTGGGGCCAGAGACCCAGTACTTC. The chain employs TRBV28 and TRBJ2-5; D possibly corresponds to TRBD1 (5 bases). Trimming removed 5 bases at V and 4 bases at J, with 17 bases between. Germline values: CDR1 MDHEN, CDR2 SYDVKM. The CDR3 has 15 residues.

The CDR3 bases are TGTGCCAGCAGTGAAGAGCCGGTTAATGAAAAACTGTTTTTT. Protein product: CASSEEPVNEKLFF. The chain carries TRBV2 and TRBJ1-4, with D hard to call. Looked up from germline, CDR1 is SNHLY and CDR2 is FYNNEI. Trimming cost V 1 base and J 4 bases, with 7 bases left between them. The CDR3 covers 14 residues.

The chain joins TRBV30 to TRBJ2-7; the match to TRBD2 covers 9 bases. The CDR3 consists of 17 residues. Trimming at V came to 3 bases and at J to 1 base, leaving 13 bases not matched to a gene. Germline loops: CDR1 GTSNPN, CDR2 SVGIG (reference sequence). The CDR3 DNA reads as TGTGCCTGGAGCGTCCCCGTTCGGACTAGCGCTTCCTACGAGCAGTACTTC. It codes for CAWSVPVRTSASYEQYF.

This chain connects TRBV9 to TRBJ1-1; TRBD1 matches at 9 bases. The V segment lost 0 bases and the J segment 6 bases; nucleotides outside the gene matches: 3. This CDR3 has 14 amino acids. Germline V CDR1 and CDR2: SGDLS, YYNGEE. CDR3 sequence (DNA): TGTGCCAGCAGCGTAGGGGACAGGGCTTCTGAAGCTTTCTTT. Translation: CASSVGDRASEAFF. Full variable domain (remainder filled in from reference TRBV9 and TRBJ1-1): DSGVTQTPKHLITATGQRVTLRCSPRSGDLSVYWYQQSLDQGLQFLIQYYNGEERAKGNILERFSAQQFPDLHSELNLSSLELGDSALYFCASSVGDRASEAFFGQGTRLTVV.

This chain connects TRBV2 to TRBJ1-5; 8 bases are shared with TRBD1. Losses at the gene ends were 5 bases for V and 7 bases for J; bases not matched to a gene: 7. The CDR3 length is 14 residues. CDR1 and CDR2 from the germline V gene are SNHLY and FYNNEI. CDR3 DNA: TGTGCCAGCAGTAGACAGGGGTTGCACCAGCCCCAGCATTTT. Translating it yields CASSRQGLHQPQHF.

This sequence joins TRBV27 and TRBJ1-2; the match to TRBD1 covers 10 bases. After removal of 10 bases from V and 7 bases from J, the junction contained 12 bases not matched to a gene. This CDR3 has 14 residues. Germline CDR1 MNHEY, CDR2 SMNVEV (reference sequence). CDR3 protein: CATRERGQGPGYTF. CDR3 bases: TGTGCCACCAGGGAGAGGGGACAGGGGCCTGGCTACACCTTC.

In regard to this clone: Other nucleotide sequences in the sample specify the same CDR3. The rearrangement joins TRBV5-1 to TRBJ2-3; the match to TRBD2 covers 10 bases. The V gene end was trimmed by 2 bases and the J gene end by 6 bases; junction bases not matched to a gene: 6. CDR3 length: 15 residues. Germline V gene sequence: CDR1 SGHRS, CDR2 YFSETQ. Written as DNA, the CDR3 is TGCGCCAGCAGCTTAGAGCGGGGGGGCTTGGATACGCAGTATTTT. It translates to CASSLERGGLDTQYF.